The rows below give T cell receptor beta chains drawn from one sample of a study of blood T cell repertoires in COVID-19. Libraries were prepared by immunoSEQ multiplex PCR; TCRdb keeps only in-frame clonotypes and omits some of them. The sample holds a few hundred thousand clones, approximately 85% seen once. Sequenced material: PBMCs or T cells enriched from blood (not recorded which). The receptors stem from a man aged 25 to 40 who had recovered from COVID-19. CDR3s include the opening cysteine and the closing phenylalanine or tryptophan. The D gene is left open where the match is weak. Size is omitted from some rows. Given values are once, few, many or a class for expanded clones.

clone size,J gene,D gene,V gene,CDR3 length,CDR3 protein,CDR3 DNA
NA,TRBJ2-1,NA,TRBV27,15,CASSFRGSSYNEQFF,TGTGCCAGCAGTTTTCGTGGGAGCTCCTACAATGAGCAGTTCTTC
NA,TRBJ2-7,TRBD1,TRBV5-8,13,CASPDRGWNEQYF,TGTGCCAGCCCGGACAGGGGTTGGAACGAGCAGTACTTC
NA,TRBJ1-6,TRBD1,TRBV10-3,16,CAIRGQGTDYNSPLHF,TGTGCCATCAGGGGACAGGGGACAGACTATAATTCACCCCTCCACTTT
few,TRBJ2-7,TRBD2,TRBV7-2,14,CASSPSGGRNEQYF,TGTGCCAGCAGCCCTAGCGGGGGGCGGAACGAGCAGTACTTC
NA,TRBJ1-1,NA,TRBV2,11,CASTTQTEAFF,TGTGCCAGCACGACACAGACTGAAGCTTTCTTT
NA,TRBJ1-3,TRBD1,TRBV7-9,15,CASSSDRVSGNTIYF,TGTGCCAGCAGCTCAGACAGGGTCTCTGGAAACACCATATATTTT
NA,TRBJ1-2,NA,TRBV7-2,15,CASSLNGGLNYGYTF,TGTGCCAGCAGCTTAAATGGCGGATTAAACTATGGCTACACCTTC
NA,TRBJ2-1,NA,TRBV7-2,14,CASSDRDFYNEQFF,TGTGCCAGCAGCGACCGGGACTTTTACAATGAGCAGTTCTTC
NA,TRBJ1-2,TRBD1,TRBV19,15,CASSPSQGASNGYTF,TGTGCCAGTAGTCCCTCCCAGGGGGCGTCTAACGGCTACACCTTC
NA,TRBJ2-7,TRBD2,TRBV4-2,14,CASSHRDYDYEQYF,TGTGCCAGCAGCCACCGGGACTACGACTACGAGCAGTACTTC
NA,TRBJ2-1,TRBD2,TRBV5-1,14,CASSSTSGGNEQFF,TGCGCCAGCAGCTCAACTAGCGGGGGAAACGAGCAGTTCTTC
NA,TRBJ2-7,TRBD2,TRBV5-1,16,CASGHRGGALNYEQYF,TGCGCCAGCGGCCACCGGGGGGGGGCGCTTAACTACGAGCAGTACTTC
NA,TRBJ2-2,TRBD1,TRBV27,18,CASSATYNRGRGTGELFF,TGTGCCAGCAGTGCCACATACAACAGGGGGCGGGGAACCGGGGAGCTGTTTTTT
NA,TRBJ2-2,NA,TRBV15,16,CATSRGPGDFTGELFF,TGTGCCACCAGCAGAGGCCCGGGGGATTTCACCGGGGAGCTGTTTTTT
NA,TRBJ2-4,TRBD2,TRBV27,19,CASSLLSPSGALAKNIQYF,TGTGCCAGCAGTTTATTGTCGCCTAGCGGTGCTCTAGCCAAAAACATTCAGTACTTC
NA,TRBJ2-7,TRBD1,TRBV27,12,CASNHRGSEQYF,TGTGCCAGCAACCACAGGGGGAGCGAGCAGTACTTC
NA,TRBJ1-4,NA,TRBV6-6,15,CASSTTSPSDEKLFF,TGTGCCAGCAGTACTACATCCCCTAGTGATGAAAAACTGTTTTTT
NA,TRBJ1-1,TRBD1,TRBV3-1/TRBV3-2,13,CASSQQTGDRAFF,TGTGCCAGCAGCCAGCAGACAGGGGATAGAGCTTTCTTT
NA,TRBJ1-2,NA,TRBV7-9,15,CASRKTGGVDYGYTF,TGTGCCAGCAGAAAGACCGGGGGGGTGGACTATGGCTACACCTTC
NA,TRBJ1-1,TRBD1,TRBV24-1,17,CATSDRTGGNQNTEAFF,TGTGCCACCAGTGACCGGACAGGGGGTAACCAGAACACTGAAGCTTTCTTT
NA,TRBJ2-2,TRBD2,TRBV27,18,CASSLSTSGGTNTGELFF,TGTGCCAGCAGTTTGTCGACTAGCGGGGGGACGAACACCGGGGAGCTGTTTTTT
NA,TRBJ2-7,NA,TRBV12-3/TRBV12-4,13,CASSPRTAAEQYF,TGTGCCAGCAGCCCGAGGACAGCGGCCGAGCAGTACTTC
NA,TRBJ2-2,NA,TRBV6-6,15,CASLERGANTGELFF,TGTGCCAGCCTGGAGCGTGGCGCGAACACCGGGGAGCTGTTTTTT
NA,TRBJ2-5,NA,TRBV4-2,12,CASSQPIETQYF,TGTGCCAGCAGCCAACCTATAGAGACCCAGTACTTC
NA,TRBJ1-6,NA,TRBV3-1/TRBV3-2,12,CASSQARGSLHF,TGTGCCAGCAGCCAAGCCCGAGGTTCCCTCCACTTT
few,TRBJ2-7,TRBD1,TRBV4-3,16,CASSQKTGDRGYEQYF,TGCGCCAGCAGCCAAAAAACGGGGGACAGGGGCTACGAGCAGTACTTC
NA,TRBJ2-3,NA,TRBV7-2,15,CASSSTPYLADTQYF,TGTGCCAGCAGCTCAACCCCCTACTTAGCAGATACGCAGTATTTT
NA,TRBJ1-4,TRBD1,TRBV2,15,CASSESGQGGEKLFF,TGTGCCAGCAGTGAATCTGGACAGGGAGGAGAAAAACTGTTTTTT
NA,TRBJ2-5,NA,TRBV15,15,CATSRDRAGKETQYF,TGTGCCACCAGCAGAGACAGGGCAGGGAAAGAGACCCAGTACTTC
NA,TRBJ2-1,NA,TRBV6-2/TRBV6-3,14,CASSYDITDNEQFF,TGTGCCAGCAGTTACGACATCACAGACAATGAGCAGTTCTTC
NA,TRBJ1-2,TRBD1,TRBV6-2/TRBV6-3,17,CASSYRGDRVEIYGYTF,TGTGCCAGCAGTTACCGGGGGGACAGGGTAGAAATTTATGGCTACACCTTC
NA,TRBJ1-2,NA,TRBV6-2/TRBV6-3,17,CASSYPRQAKTNYGYTF,TGTGCCAGCAGTTACCCCAGACAGGCGAAAACTAACTATGGCTACACCTTC
NA,TRBJ2-7,TRBD1,TRBV19,15,CASSSTGGITYEQYF,TGTGCCAGTAGTAGCACAGGGGGCATCACCTACGAGCAGTACTTC